Presented here are 20 T cell receptor beta chains from one specimen sequenced in a study of fetal regulatory T cell absence and autoimmunity. Assay: immunoSEQ multiplex PCR; the TCRdb copy retains only in-frame clones and omits some. The sample lists around 45,000 clones, about 80% occurring once. Sequencing was performed on cord blood. These receptors were obtained from a newborn boy with IPEX syndrome.

The V and J genes are TRBV13 and TRBJ2-3; TRBD2 matches 7 bases. The CDR3 runs to 14 residues. Germline CDR1 and CDR2: PRHDT and FYEKMQ (reference sequence). Losses at the gene ends were 2 bases for V and 1 base for J; bases not matched to a gene: 0. The CDR3 is CASSLLAGTDTQYF. The CDR3, as DNA: TGTGCCAGCAGCTTACTAGCGGGCACAGATACGCAGTATTTT.

The rearrangement joins TRBV11-2 to TRBJ2-7; D remains ambiguous. The germline CDR1 and CDR2 sequences are SGHAT and FQNNGV. The CDR3 loop spans 12 amino acids. Trimming stripped 4 bases from V and 7 bases from J, with 11 bases between. In DNA, the CDR3 is TGTGCCAGCAGCTCCTACCCCTGGGAGCAGTACTTC. Translating gives CASSSYPWEQYF.

The chain employs TRBV6-5 and TRBJ2-5, with a possible D match to TRBD2 (6 bases). In germline, CDR1 is MNHEY, CDR2 SVGAGI. V lost 5 bases and J lost 10, with 14 bases in between. The CDR3 spans 12 residues. The CDR3 sequence: CASSDGVGGQYF. The DNA for the CDR3 is TGTGCCAGCAGTGATGGAGTGGGGGGCCAGTACTTC.

This chain connects TRBV29-1 to TRBJ2-5; 9 bases are a match to TRBD2. This CDR3 comprises 12 residues. The J segment lost 9 bases and the V segment lost 4 bases, leaving 6 bases of the junction unmatched. Looked up from germline, CDR1 is SQVTM and CDR2 is ANQGSEA. DNA for the CDR3: TGCAGCGTTGTAGCGGGAGCAGGGGCCCAGTACTTC. It yields the protein CSVVAGAGAQYF.

The gene calls are TRBV7-2 and TRBJ2-1, with D hard to call. The V end was cut by 1 base, the J end by 6 bases, with 13 bases between. Germline CDR1 and CDR2: SGHTA and FQGNSA. CDR3 length equals 15 residues. The CDR3 sequence: CASSLGEYQANEQFF. Written as DNA, the CDR3 is TGTGCCAGCAGCTTAGGAGAGTATCAGGCCAATGAGCAGTTCTTC.

The count of this clone is one. The chain uses TRBV2 and TRBJ2-5, with 7 nucleotides matching TRBD2. The CDR3 runs 13 residues. After removal of 6 bases from V and 9 bases from J, the junction contained 10 bases not matched to a gene. Germline CDR1 SNHLY, CDR2 FYNNEI. The DNA for the CDR3 is TGTGCCAGCAGGGGACTACCTCGTCTCGCCCAGTACTTC. Translating it yields CASRGLPRLAQYF.

The chain couples TRBV5-1 to TRBJ1-1, with D unclear. Germline CDR1 reads SGHRS; CDR2 reads YFSETQ. The CDR3 runs to 14 residues. V shed 1 base and J shed 5 bases, with 12 bases lying between them. The CDR3 sequence is CASSLTPSGTEAFF. The CDR3, as DNA: TGCGCCAGCAGCTTGACTCCTTCGGGGACTGAAGCTTTCTTT. The whole variable domain, filled in from reference TRBV5-1 and TRBJ1-1, reads KAGVTQTPRYLIKTRGQQVTLSCSPISGHRSVSWYQQTPGQGLQFLFEYFSETQRNKGNFPGRFSGRQFSNSRSEMNVSTLELGDSALYLCASSLTPSGTEAFFGQGTRLTVV.

The V call is TRBV7-9, the J call TRBJ2-3; 8 positions match TRBD2. Germline loops: CDR1 SEHNR, CDR2 FQNEAQ (reference sequence). V lost 5 bases to trimming and J lost 0 bases; unmatched junction nucleotides: 7. The CDR3 runs to 16 residues. The CDR3 is CASSPFRGGSTDTQYF. CDR3 sequence (DNA): TGTGCCAGCAGCCCGTTCCGGGGGGGGAGCACAGATACGCAGTATTTT.

This clone was seen a single time. This chain joins TRBV9 and TRBJ1-4, with TRBD1 identical over 10 bases. The length of the CDR3 is 16 residues. V trimming: 4 bases; J trimming: 2 bases; junction bases outside the gene matches: 5. Germline V gene sequence: CDR1 SGDLS, CDR2 YYNGEE. CDR3 sequence reads: CASSPTGGRTNEKLFF. In nucleotides, the CDR3 is TGTGCCAGCAGCCCGACAGGGGGCCGGACTAATGAAAAACTGTTTTTT.

The chain is built from TRBV5-4 and TRBJ2-3; perhaps D is TRBD1 or TRBD2 (5 bases each). The CDR3 runs 14 residues. The V and J ends lost 4 bases and 0 bases respectively, with 9 bases between them. Germline V gene lookup returns CDR1 SGHNT and CDR2 YYREEE (reference sequence). In DNA form, the CDR3 reads TGTGCCAGCAGCGATAGGGACAGCACAGATACGCAGTATTTT. Protein sequence: CASSDRDSTDTQYF.

The chain uses TRBV7-9 and TRBJ2-3, with 8 positions matching TRBD2. This CDR3 has 15 amino acids. V dropped 5 bases and J dropped 2; count of bases not matched to a gene: 6. Per the germline V gene, CDR1 is SEHNR and CDR2 is FQNEAQ (reference sequence). The CDR3 DNA follows: TGTGCCAGCAGCCCACGGACTAGCCTCACAGATACGCAGTATTTT. Amino acids: CASSPRTSLTDTQYF. Filled out from reference TRBV7-9 and TRBJ2-3, the complete variable domain reads DTGVSQNPRHKITKRGQNVTFRCDPISEHNRLYWYRQTLGQGPEFLTYFQNEAQLEKSRLLSDRFSAERPKGSFSTLEIQRTEQGDSAMYLCASSPRTSLTDTQYFGPGTRLTVL.

This clone was observed a handful of times. This chain connects TRBV4-1 to TRBJ1-1; the D is unclear. The CDR3 consists of 13 residues. V lost 0 bases and J lost 6, with 8 bases in between. In germline, CDR1 is MGHRA, CDR2 YSYEKL. The DNA for the CDR3 is TGCGCCAGCAGCCAAGAAGGCGGGCCTGAAGCTTTCTTT. Translation gives CASSQEGGPEAFF.

V is TRBV19 and J is TRBJ2-7; possible D gene TRBD2, 6 bases. CDR1 and CDR2 (germline): LNHDA, SQIVND (reference sequence). The CDR3 is made up of 13 amino acids. Deletions cut 3 bases from V and 4 bases from J, with 10 bases between. DNA for the CDR3: TGTGCCAGTAGTATGAAGGGAGGATACGAGCAGTACTTC. This translates into CASSMKGGYEQYF.

This clone was recorded a few times. The V gene is TRBV7-2, the J gene TRBJ2-5; no reliable D call. The germline V and J ends were trimmed by 4 bases and 5 bases, with 5 bases remaining between them. Germline V gives CDR1 SGHTA, CDR2 FQGNSA. The CDR3 is made up of 11 amino acids. The CDR3: CASSSAETQYF. As DNA, the CDR3 is TGTGCCAGCAGCTCCGCGGAGACCCAGTACTTC.

The chain has TRBV9 and TRBJ2-7; TRBD2 matches at 8 bases. The ends lost 0 bases at V and 4 bases at J; junction bases unmatched: 6. This CDR3 spans 15 amino acids. The germline CDR1 and CDR2 sequences are SGDLS and YYNGEE. CDR3 nucleotides: TGTGCCAGCAGCGTAGCCGGGGGGGCGGCTTACGAGCAGTACTTC. This translates into CASSVAGGAAYEQYF.

This chain connects TRBV4-1 to TRBJ1-6, with unresolved D. The V gene's germline CDR1 is MGHRA and CDR2 YSYEKL. V was cut by 0 bases and J by 14 bases, with 11 bases left in between. The CDR3 totals 13 residues. The DNA of the CDR3 is TGCGCCAGCAGCCAAGATGGTTTTCAAACCCTCCACTTT. Amino acids: CASSQDGFQTLHF.

The chain employs TRBV4-1 and TRBJ2-3; 10 bases line up with TRBD2. After removal of 4 bases from V and 4 bases from J, the junction contained 8 bases not matched to a gene. The CDR3 has 16 residues. CDR1 and CDR2 from the germline V gene are MGHRA and YSYEKL. The CDR3 coding sequence is TGCGCCAGCAGCCTCTGGGCTAGCGGGAGTTCAGATACGCAGTATTTT. This encodes CASSLWASGSSDTQYF.

The chain combines TRBV9 with TRBJ2-3; tentative D call: TRBD1 (5 bases). From germline, CDR1 is SGDLS and CDR2 YYNGEE. The CDR3 contains 16 residues. V lost 0 bases and J lost 2, with 13 bases in between. This chain's CDR3 is CASSVEVDTFTDTQYF. The CDR3 nucleotides read TGTGCCAGCAGCGTAGAAGTGGACACCTTCACAGATACGCAGTATTTT.

The chain combines TRBV30 with TRBJ1-1; the D is unclear. Germline CDR1 reads GTSNPN; CDR2 reads SVGIG (reference sequence). This CDR3 comprises 11 residues. Trimming took 2 bases from V and 4 from J, leaving 5 bases between them. The CDR3 nucleotides are TGTGCCTGGAGTACTCGCACTGAAGCTTTCTTT. This codes for CAWSTRTEAFF.

V and J are TRBV2 and TRBJ2-7; the D is unclear. The germline gives CDR1 SNHLY, CDR2 FYNNEI. Trimming shortened V by 4 bases and J by 11 bases, and 9 bases separated the two germline ends. This CDR3 region has 10 residues. CDR3 region: CASSGSSKYF. In DNA form, the CDR3 reads TGTGCCAGCAGTGGTTCTTCAAAGTACTTC.